This TCR beta chain was identified in a study of OX40 agonist ivuxolimab in advanced cancers. About the research overall: All patients had ivuxolimab intravenously every 2 weeks at 0.01 to 10 mg/kg.

Overall study results and limits: CD4+ and CD8+ blood T cells expanded clonally by week 6 at 0.1 to 3.0 mg/kg. On average, CD8+ T cells showed a greater number of expanded clones than CD4+.

For this clone: The target antigen is unknown.

The study sampled blood at baseline, cycle 4 day 1, and cycle 7 day 1. Profiled with immunoSEQ multiplex PCR; TCRdb holds only in-frame clones, not every one. This repertoire shows tens of thousands of clones, under 90% found once; its top ten account for 1.5% to 2.5%. CDR3 size: 18 residues. The germline V gene has CDR1 SNHLY and CDR2 FYNNEI. J lost 3 bases, V lost 6 bases, and 13 bases had no gene match. This specimen was CD4+ or CD8+ T cells sorted from blood, taken in a trial of the OX40 agonist ivuxolimab. The origin of this receptor is an adult with an advanced solid tumor such as melanoma, head and neck, liver or kidney cancer. This rearrangement joins TRBV2 to TRBJ2-7; 14 nucleotides line up with TRBD2. CDR3 bases: TGTGCCAGCAGCGGACGTCGGACTAGCGGGAGGATCAACTACGAGCAGTACTTC. This translates into CASSGRRTSGRINYEQYF.